The rows below give T cell receptor beta chains drawn from one sample of a study of identical twins. MiXCR, run by TCRdb on the 5' RACE reads, gives a single entry per CDR3 protein. This table has 150,000 or so distinct CDR3 sequences, roughly 3.2% appearing once. The sequenced material came from memory T cells sorted from blood. The receptors shown here come from a man younger than 30 in good health. The CDR3 runs from the conserved cysteine through the conserved F or W. Fields, in order: D gene, clone size, J gene, V gene, CDR3 length, CDR3 protein, CDR3 DNA. D genes are given only for firm matches. Expanded clones are given a class, and other clones once, few, many or no size at all.

>TRBD2|many|TRBJ2-7|TRBV11-2|17
CASSLNRMTSGGGEQYF
TGTGCCAGCAGCTTAAATCGGATGACTAGCGGAGGGGGGGAGCAGTACTTC
>NA|many|TRBJ2-1|TRBV28|16
CASNLAGMSSYNEQFF
TGTGCCAGCAATCTCGCGGGAATGAGCTCCTACAATGAGCAGTTCTTC
>NA|many|TRBJ2-3|TRBV7-8|15
CASSLATRMSDTQYF
TGTGCCAGCAGCTTGGCCACACGGATGTCAGATACGCAGTATTTT
>NA|many|TRBJ2-1|TRBV19|14
CASSTWTDHNEQFF
TGTGCCAGTAGTACTTGGACGGATCACAATGAGCAGTTCTTC
>TRBD1|many|TRBJ2-1|TRBV20-1|15
CSARDPGTGNNEQFF
TGCAGTGCTAGAGATCCGGGGACAGGGAACAATGAGCAGTTCTTC
>TRBD2|many|TRBJ2-3|TRBV6-4|16
CASSEPGLSRTDTQYF
TGTGCCAGCAGTGAACCGGGACTATCAAGAACAGATACGCAGTATTTT
>TRBD2|many|TRBJ2-7|TRBV4-3|15
CASRKETSGSYEQYF
TGCGCCAGCAGGAAAGAGACTAGCGGGAGCTACGAGCAGTACTTC
>NA|many|TRBJ2-5|TRBV12-5|18
CASGLNRPRHLGGETQYF
TGTGCTAGTGGTTTGAACCGCCCTAGACACCTCGGAGGGGAGACCCAGTACTTC
>NA|many|TRBJ2-7|TRBV27|13
CASRRGTTYEQYF
TGTGCCAGCAGACGGGGCACCACCTACGAGCAGTACTTC
>NA|many|TRBJ2-1|TRBV7-2|14
CASIGGGTYNEQFF
TGTGCCAGCATCGGAGGGGGGACCTACAATGAGCAGTTCTTC
>TRBD1|many|TRBJ1-2|TRBV5-1|15
CASSRGQGVNYGYTF
TGCGCCAGCAGCCGGGGACAGGGTGTCAACTATGGCTACACCTTC
>NA|many|TRBJ1-2|TRBV6-1|11
CASSERLTDTF
TGTGCCAGCAGTGAACGCCTTACCGACACCTTC
>NA|many|TRBJ2-2|TRBV30|12
CAWRRGRGELFF
TGTGCCTGGAGGAGAGGGAGAGGGGAGCTGTTTTTT
>NA|many|TRBJ1-1|TRBV11-2|15
CASSLGHFMNTEAFF
TGTGCCAGCAGCTTGGGACACTTTATGAACACTGAAGCTTTCTTT
>NA|many|TRBJ2-7|TRBV20-1|13
CSASLAGDGEQYF
TGCAGTGCTAGTTTAGCAGGGGACGGCGAGCAGTACTTC
>NA|many|TRBJ2-3|TRBV7-2|15
CASSLLGGSTDTQYF
TGTGCCAGCAGCCTCCTGGGGGGCAGCACAGATACGCAGTATTTT
>NA|many|TRBJ2-5|TRBV7-9|15
CASSFYTSSRETQYF
TGTGCCAGCAGCTTTTACACGTCTAGTCGGGAGACCCAGTACTTC
>NA|NA|TRBJ2-6|TRBV14|15
CASSPLTSGANVLTF
TGTGCCAGCAGCCCCCTAACATCTGGGGCCAACGTCCTGACTTTC
>NA|many|TRBJ1-3|TRBV14|14
CASSQDRAGNTIYF
TGTGCCAGCAGCCAAGACAGGGCTGGAAACACCATATATTTT